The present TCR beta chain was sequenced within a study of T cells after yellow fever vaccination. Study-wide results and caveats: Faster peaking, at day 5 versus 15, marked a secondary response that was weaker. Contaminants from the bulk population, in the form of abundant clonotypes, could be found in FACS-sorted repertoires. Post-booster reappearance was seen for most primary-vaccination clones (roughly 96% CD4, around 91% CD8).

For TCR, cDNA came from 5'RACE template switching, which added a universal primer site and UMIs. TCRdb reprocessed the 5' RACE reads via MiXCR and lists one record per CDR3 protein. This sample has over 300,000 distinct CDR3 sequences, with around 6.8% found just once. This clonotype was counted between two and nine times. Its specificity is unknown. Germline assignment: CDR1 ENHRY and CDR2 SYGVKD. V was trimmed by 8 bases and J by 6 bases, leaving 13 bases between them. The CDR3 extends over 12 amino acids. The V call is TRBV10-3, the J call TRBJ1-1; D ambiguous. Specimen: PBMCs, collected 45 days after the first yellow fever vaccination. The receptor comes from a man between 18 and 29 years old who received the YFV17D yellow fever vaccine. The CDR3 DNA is TGTGCCATCCAGACGGATGGGTCTGAAGCTTTCTTT. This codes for CAIQTDGSEAFF.